The clone carrying this T cell receptor (beta chain) was counted many times. These data originate in a study of T-cell reconstitution after alpha-beta-depleted transplantation in children. Preparation of the TCRbeta library involved a method that used unique molecular identifiers. A single record per CDR3 protein comes from TCRdb applying MiXCR to the PCR reads. The repertoire holds over 550,000 distinct CDR3 sequences, with about 10% as singletons. The CDR3 extends over 15 amino acids. Germline V CDR1 and CDR2: SGHRS, YFSETQ. V dropped 5 bases and J dropped 6; count of bases not matched to a gene: 4.

The clonotype comes from a human donor who donated a stem cell graft to a child with acute myeloid leukemia. Sequencing used PBMCs from the stem cell graft donor, obtained from the stem cell graft. This chain joins TRBV5-1 and TRBJ2-1, with TRBD2 matching 14 bases. CDR3: CASRGTSGSGNEQFF. The CDR3 DNA sequence: TGCGCCAGCAGGGGGACTAGCGGGAGCGGCAATGAGCAGTTCTTC.